This is a list of T cell receptor beta chains from one sample in a study of read filtering for tumor transcriptome and immune sequencing. Using its own MiXCR run on the reads, TCRdb lists one record per CDR3 protein. The sample contains 35,000 to 50,000 distinct CDR3 sequences, 10% to 15% of which appear only once. Sequenced: a population of CD138-negative cells sorted from bone marrow. These receptors all stem from a donor at least 40 years old with multiple myeloma. Both conserved end residues are part of each CDR3. D genes are given only for firm matches. The size entry is marked missing in some rows and otherwise reads once, few, many or a size class.

abundance: NA
d_gene: NA
v_gene: TRBV20-1
j_gene: TRBJ2-3
CDR3nt: TGCAGTGCCGAAGCGGCGGATAGCACAGATACGCAGTATTTT
CDR3aa: CSAEAADSTDTQYF

abundance: many
d_gene: TRBD1
v_gene: TRBV28
j_gene: TRBJ1-1
CDR3nt: TGTGCCAGCAGGCGTACAGGGGGTCGGACTGAAGCTTTCTTT
CDR3aa: CASRRTGGRTEAFF

abundance: many
d_gene: TRBD2
v_gene: TRBV20-1
j_gene: TRBJ2-2
CDR3nt: TGCAGTGCTAGATCAAGCGGGGGGCCCGGGGAGCTGTTTTTT
CDR3aa: CSARSSGGPGELFF

abundance: many
d_gene: NA
v_gene: TRBV3-1
j_gene: TRBJ2-6
CDR3nt: TGTGCCAGTCACTCTGGGGCCAACGTCCTGACTTTC
CDR3aa: CASHSGANVLTF

abundance: many
d_gene: TRBD2
v_gene: TRBV12-5
j_gene: TRBJ2-3
CDR3nt: TGTGCTAGTGGTTACCCGGGAGGTAGCACAGATACGCAGTATTTT
CDR3aa: CASGYPGGSTDTQYF

abundance: many
d_gene: NA
v_gene: TRBV7-5
j_gene: TRBJ2-5
CDR3nt: NA
CDR3aa: CISVSETRGRETQYF

abundance: many
d_gene: NA
v_gene: TRBV10-3
j_gene: TRBJ1-1
CDR3nt: TGTGCCGCAGGGGACCAAAGGGGGACTGAAGCTTTCTTT
CDR3aa: CAAGDQRGTEAFF

abundance: many
d_gene: TRBD2
v_gene: TRBV2
j_gene: TRBJ2-7
CDR3nt: TGTGCCAGCAGCCTAGGCGGGGGCTCCTACGAGCAGTACTTC
CDR3aa: CASSLGGGSYEQYF

abundance: NA
d_gene: NA
v_gene: TRBV18
j_gene: TRBJ1-1
CDR3nt: TGTGCCAGCTCACCACCGGGGAGCACTGAGGCTTTCTTT
CDR3aa: CASSPPGSTEAFF

abundance: many
d_gene: NA
v_gene: TRBV7-9
j_gene: TRBJ1-1
CDR3nt: TGTGCCAGCAGCCAAGGAAGGGAAGACACTGAAGCTTTCTTT
CDR3aa: CASSQGREDTEAFF

abundance: many
d_gene: NA
v_gene: TRBV5-1
j_gene: TRBJ1-4
CDR3nt: TGCGCCAGCAGCACGGGACCTCCTAGTGAAAAACTGTTTTTT
CDR3aa: CASSTGPPSEKLFF

abundance: many
d_gene: NA
v_gene: TRBV3-1
j_gene: TRBJ2-5
CDR3nt: TGTGCCAGCAGCCAGGGGGATCGGACCCAGTACTTC
CDR3aa: CASSQGDRTQYF

abundance: many
d_gene: NA
v_gene: TRBV12-3/TRBV12-4
j_gene: TRBJ1-1
CDR3nt: TGTGCCAGCAGGCCTCGGGGTTTCGACACTGAAGCTTTCTTT
CDR3aa: CASRPRGFDTEAFF

abundance: many
d_gene: TRBD2
v_gene: TRBV7-2
j_gene: TRBJ2-7
CDR3nt: TGTGCCAGCAGCCCCCAGCGGGGGGGCGAGCAGTACTTC
CDR3aa: CASSPQRGGEQYF

abundance: many
d_gene: NA
v_gene: TRBV20-1
j_gene: TRBJ2-5
CDR3nt: TGCAGTGCTACCGGGACCCTGCGAGAGACCCAGTACTTC
CDR3aa: CSATGTLRETQYF

abundance: many
d_gene: NA
v_gene: TRBV2
j_gene: TRBJ2-5
CDR3nt: TGTGCCAGCAGTGAAACGGAGTCCCAAGAGACCCAGTACTTC
CDR3aa: CASSETESQETQYF

abundance: many
d_gene: TRBD1
v_gene: TRBV6-1
j_gene: TRBJ2-2
CDR3nt: TGTGCCAGCAGCGGGACAGATAACACCGGGGAGCTGTTTTTT
CDR3aa: CASSGTDNTGELFF

abundance: NA
d_gene: TRBD1
v_gene: TRBV7-9
j_gene: TRBJ1-3
CDR3nt: TGTGCCAGCAGCTCGCCTCGGACAGGCGCGGGGTCTGGAAACACCATATATTTT
CDR3aa: CASSSPRTGAGSGNTIYF

abundance: many
d_gene: TRBD2
v_gene: TRBV6-1
j_gene: TRBJ2-3
CDR3nt: TGTGCCAGCACCCAACTAGCGTGGGCCCCAGATACGCAGTATTTT
CDR3aa: CASTQLAWAPDTQYF

abundance: NA
d_gene: TRBD1
v_gene: TRBV19
j_gene: TRBJ2-3
CDR3nt: TGTGCCTGTGGGACAGACGCGGATACCAGCACAGATACGCAGTATTTT
CDR3aa: CACGTDADTSTDTQYF

abundance: many
d_gene: NA
v_gene: TRBV28
j_gene: TRBJ2-3
CDR3nt: TGTGCCAGCAGTCGGGACCGGGGTACGCAGTATTTT
CDR3aa: CASSRDRGTQYF

abundance: many
d_gene: NA
v_gene: TRBV20-1
j_gene: TRBJ2-5
CDR3nt: TGCAGTGCTAGAGTCAGGGGCAGTGAAGAGACCCAGTACTTC
CDR3aa: CSARVRGSEETQYF

abundance: many
d_gene: TRBD1
v_gene: TRBV19
j_gene: TRBJ1-1
CDR3nt: TGTGCCAGTAGTAGGACAGGGCCAACTGAAGCTTTCTTT
CDR3aa: CASSRTGPTEAFF

abundance: many
d_gene: NA
v_gene: TRBV6-1
j_gene: TRBJ2-5
CDR3nt: TGTGCCAGCAGTGAGGGTCACCTCGGAGGGGAGACCCAGTACTTC
CDR3aa: CASSEGHLGGETQYF

abundance: many
d_gene: TRBD1
v_gene: TRBV18
j_gene: TRBJ1-5
CDR3nt: TGTGCCAGCTCACCGCAGGGGGATCAGCCCCAGCATTTT
CDR3aa: CASSPQGDQPQHF

abundance: many
d_gene: NA
v_gene: TRBV5-4
j_gene: TRBJ1-1
CDR3nt: TGTGCCAGCAGCTTGGGGGGCCGGGGGGGCTCGAACACTGAAGCTTTCTTT
CDR3aa: CASSLGGRGGSNTEAFF

abundance: many
d_gene: NA
v_gene: TRBV2
j_gene: TRBJ2-3
CDR3nt: TGTGCCAGCAGTGAATACTGGGTGGGAGATACGCAGTATTTT
CDR3aa: CASSEYWVGDTQYF

abundance: many
d_gene: NA
v_gene: TRBV19
j_gene: TRBJ2-3
CDR3nt: TGTGCCAGTAGCCGCGGCCCGCGGCCAGATACGCAGTATTTT
CDR3aa: CASSRGPRPDTQYF

abundance: many
d_gene: NA
v_gene: TRBV20-1
j_gene: TRBJ2-5
CDR3nt: TGCAGTGCTAGGACTCCACCGGGGACCCAGTACTTC
CDR3aa: CSARTPPGTQYF

abundance: many
d_gene: NA
v_gene: TRBV20-1
j_gene: TRBJ2-1
CDR3nt: TGCAGTGCTCCAGGAGCCGTCTACAATGAGCAGTTCTTC
CDR3aa: CSAPGAVYNEQFF

abundance: many
d_gene: NA
v_gene: TRBV7-2
j_gene: TRBJ2-4
CDR3nt: TGTGCCAGCAGTGATCCGGGACTGGTAAACATTCAGTACTTC
CDR3aa: CASSDPGLVNIQYF

abundance: many
d_gene: NA
v_gene: TRBV7-6
j_gene: TRBJ2-7
CDR3nt: TGTGCCAGCAGCCCCTTGAGGGAAGGATCCTACGAGCAGTACTTC
CDR3aa: CASSPLREGSYEQYF

abundance: many
d_gene: NA
v_gene: TRBV7-3
j_gene: TRBJ2-2
CDR3nt: TGTGCCAGCAGCTCGAACACCGGGGAGCTGTTTTTT
CDR3aa: CASSSNTGELFF

abundance: many
d_gene: TRBD1
v_gene: TRBV12-3/TRBV12-4
j_gene: TRBJ1-1
CDR3nt: TGTGCCAGTGCGGCGGGACAGGGTTTTAGTAGGACTGAAGCTTTCTTT
CDR3aa: CASAAGQGFSRTEAFF

abundance: many
d_gene: NA
v_gene: TRBV2
j_gene: TRBJ2-5
CDR3nt: TGTGCCAGCAGCAAAAGGGTCGAGACCCAGTACTTC
CDR3aa: CASSKRVETQYF

abundance: many
d_gene: NA
v_gene: TRBV5-1
j_gene: TRBJ2-7
CDR3nt: TGCGCCAGCAGCACAGGACAGGAGCAGTACTTC
CDR3aa: CASSTGQEQYF

abundance: many
d_gene: TRBD1
v_gene: TRBV10-3
j_gene: TRBJ1-1
CDR3nt: TGTGCCATCAGTGGACAGGGGGACACTGAAGCTTTCTTT
CDR3aa: CAISGQGDTEAFF

abundance: many
d_gene: NA
v_gene: TRBV21-1
j_gene: TRBJ2-7
CDR3nt: TGTGCCAGCAGCAGCCGTACTAGCGGGGACCCCCGAAGGGAGCAGTACTTC
CDR3aa: CASSSRTSGDPRREQYF

abundance: many
d_gene: NA
v_gene: TRBV28
j_gene: TRBJ2-2
CDR3nt: TGTGCCAGCAGTGACATTGCCGGGGAGCTGTTTTTT
CDR3aa: CASSDIAGELFF

abundance: many
d_gene: NA
v_gene: TRBV28
j_gene: TRBJ1-5
CDR3nt: TGTGCCAGCAGTTTGGGGGGAGAGGGGTATAGCAATCAGCCCCAGCATTTT
CDR3aa: CASSLGGEGYSNQPQHF

abundance: few
d_gene: NA
v_gene: TRBV19
j_gene: TRBJ1-2
CDR3nt: TGTGCCAGTAGTAACAAGGGAGCTAACTATGGCTACACCTTC
CDR3aa: CASSNKGANYGYTF

abundance: many
d_gene: NA
v_gene: TRBV7-9
j_gene: TRBJ1-6
CDR3nt: TGTGCCAGCAGCCTTGGCCGGGACACAAATTCACCCCTCCACTTT
CDR3aa: CASSLGRDTNSPLHF

abundance: many
d_gene: NA
v_gene: TRBV6-5
j_gene: TRBJ2-3
CDR3nt: TGTGCCAGCAGTTACCGGTCCTCCCCTAAGGATACGCAGTATTTT
CDR3aa: CASSYRSSPKDTQYF

abundance: many
d_gene: TRBD2
v_gene: TRBV28
j_gene: TRBJ2-3
CDR3nt: TGTGCCAGCAGTTTGCCCCGGGACGGGAGGGAAAATACGCAGTATTTT
CDR3aa: CASSLPRDGRENTQYF

abundance: few
d_gene: NA
v_gene: TRBV20-1
j_gene: TRBJ2-5
CDR3nt: TGCAGTGCTAAATGGCAGGGACGACAAGAGACCCAGTACTTC
CDR3aa: CSAKWQGRQETQYF

abundance: NA
d_gene: NA
v_gene: TRBV6-5
j_gene: TRBJ2-2
CDR3nt: TGTGCCAGCAGTTCCCGCGACCAGGGAGGGGGGGAGCCGTTTTTT
CDR3aa: CASSSRDQGGGEPFF

abundance: many
d_gene: NA
v_gene: TRBV6-6
j_gene: TRBJ2-2
CDR3nt: TGTGCCAGCAGTTACTCCGGGCCCCTAAGGCTAGGGACCGGGGAGCTGTTTTTT
CDR3aa: CASSYSGPLRLGTGELFF

abundance: many
d_gene: NA
v_gene: TRBV5-1
j_gene: TRBJ2-2
CDR3nt: TGCGCCAGCAGCTTGGGGGCCTCATCGGGGACCGGGGAGCTGTTTTTT
CDR3aa: CASSLGASSGTGELFF

abundance: many
d_gene: NA
v_gene: TRBV5-1
j_gene: TRBJ1-1
CDR3nt: TGCGCCAGCAGTAACCAGGGACCGACCACTGAAGCTTTCTTT
CDR3aa: CASSNQGPTTEAFF

abundance: many
d_gene: NA
v_gene: TRBV11-2
j_gene: TRBJ1-1
CDR3nt: TGTGCCAGCAGCTTAGGCCAGGGGCGGGTGAACACTGAAGCTTTCTTT
CDR3aa: CASSLGQGRVNTEAFF